The 18 T cell receptor beta chains listed next were all sequenced from one sample in a study of blood T cell repertoires in COVID-19. The table came from immunoSEQ multiplex PCR; TCRdb's copy has only in-frame clones and leaves some out. The data hold about 250,000 clones, with 85% to 90% observed a single time. Specimen: PBMCs or T cells enriched from blood (not recorded which). Receptors originate from a woman in her fifties or sixties who had recovered from COVID-19.

This clone appeared a few times. The chain combines TRBV6-5 with TRBJ2-6; no definite D call. This CDR3 region has 16 residues. From germline, CDR1 is MNHEY and CDR2 SVGAGI. The ends were cut back, 3 bases at V and 0 bases at J, with 9 bases in the middle. CDR3 residues: CASSYAGGSGANVLTF. DNA of the CDR3: TGTGCCAGCAGTTATGCTGGCGGCTCTGGGGCCAACGTCCTGACTTTC.

V is TRBV6-2 or TRBV6-3 and J is TRBJ2-2; D unresolved. Trimming removed 6 bases from V and 6 bases from J, with 5 bases in between. There are 11 residues in the CDR3. Germline V lookup: CDR1 MNHEY, CDR2 SVGEGT. DNA for the CDR3: TGTGCCAGCAGCGAGCCCGGGGAGCTGTTTTTT. As protein: CASSEPGELFF.

The chain uses TRBV5-5 and TRBJ2-7; unclear D gene. This CDR3 spans 14 amino acids. The V end lost 0 bases, the J end lost 1 base, and 8 bases lay between the germline ends. Germline assignment: CDR1 SGHKS and CDR2 YYEKEE (reference sequence). CDR3: CASSLVGRSYEQYF. DNA of the CDR3: TGTGCCAGCAGCTTGGTGGGCAGATCCTACGAGCAGTACTTC.

The V and J genes are TRBV12-3 or TRBV12-4 and TRBJ2-7; TRBD1 is a possible D gene (5 bases). V was cut by 5 bases and J by 7 bases, with 15 bases left in between. The CDR3 sequence is 13 residues long. For the CDR3, the DNA is TGTGCCAGCAGTCCCAACAGGTATGGAGAGCAGTACTTC. It yields the protein CASSPNRYGEQYF.

The rearrangement uses TRBV28 and TRBJ1-2; D unresolved. Trimming pared 8 bases from V and 7 bases from J, leaving 14 bases between. The germline V gene has CDR1 MDHEN and CDR2 SYDVKM. This CDR3 contains 12 residues. Here the CDR3 reads CASGSRGIGYTF. The CDR3 DNA follows: TGTGCCAGCGGAAGTCGGGGTATTGGCTACACCTTC.

The chain joins TRBV6-5 to TRBJ1-2; 8 nucleotides match TRBD1. CDR1 and CDR2 (germline): MNHEY, SVGAGI. The CDR3 totals 15 residues. The trim removed 2 bases at V and 4 bases at J, leaving 6 bases unmatched. The CDR3 loop is CASSYRDRMLYGYTF. The CDR3 DNA is TGTGCCAGCAGTTACCGGGACAGGATGCTCTATGGCTACACCTTC.

This sequence joins TRBV18 and TRBJ1-6; TRBD1 matches at 9 bases. The germline gives CDR1 KGHSH, CDR2 LQKENI. The trim removed 5 bases at V and 8 bases at J, leaving 7 bases unmatched. The CDR3 has 15 residues. The chain's CDR3 is CASSATGQGDSPLHF. As DNA, the CDR3 is TGTGCCAGCTCAGCAACGGGACAGGGTGATTCACCCCTCCACTTT. Combining the CDR3 with reference TRBV18 and TRBJ1-6 gives the whole variable domain NAGVMQNPRHLVRRRGQEARLRCSPMKGHSHVYWYRQLPEEGLKFMVYLQKENIIDESGMPKERFSAEFPKEGPSILRIQQVVRGDSAAYFCASSATGQGDSPLHFGNGTRLTVT.

The V and J genes are TRBV3-1 (or the pseudogene TRBV3-2) and TRBJ1-2; possible D gene TRBD1, 6 bases. CDR3 length equals 15 residues. The V gene's germline CDR1 is LGHDT and CDR2 YNNKEL (reference sequence). V was trimmed by 4 bases and J by 2 bases, leaving 14 bases between them. For the CDR3, the DNA is TGTGCCAGCAGCCCCTTTGGGGGGGCCAACTATGGCTACACCTTC. It specifies CASSPFGGANYGYTF.

The rearrangement links TRBV3-1 (or the pseudogene TRBV3-2) to TRBJ1-3; 9 bases line up with TRBD1. The germline gives CDR1 LGHDT, CDR2 YNNKEL (reference sequence). The CDR3 covers 17 residues. With 4 bases clipped from V and 0 bases from J, the junction kept 7 bases outside the gene matches. Written as DNA, the CDR3 is TGTGCCAGCAGCCGAAGAGGACAGGGGAACTCTGGAAACACCATATATTTT. Protein product: CASSRRGQGNSGNTIYF.

This clone was seen a single time. The chain links TRBV30 to TRBJ1-5; D gene unclear. Trimming pared 4 bases from V and 4 bases from J, leaving 14 bases between. Germline lookup yields CDR1 GTSNPN and CDR2 SVGIG (reference sequence). This CDR3 contains 14 residues. CDR3 nucleotide sequence: TGTGCCTGGAACCGCCGGGAGAAAAATCAGCCCCAGCATTTT. This sequence encodes CAWNRREKNQPQHF.

This chain joins TRBV27 and TRBJ2-7; 13 positions agree with TRBD2. Trimming removed 5 bases from V and 2 bases from J; junction bases left unmatched: 3. This CDR3 comprises 15 residues. In germline, CDR1 is MNHEY, CDR2 SMNVEV (reference sequence). The CDR3 region is CASSPGTSGTYEQYF. In DNA, the CDR3 is TGTGCCAGCAGTCCGGGGACTAGCGGGACCTACGAGCAGTACTTC.

This chain links TRBV10-1 with TRBJ1-2, with D uncertain. The ends were cut back, 4 bases at V and 4 bases at J, with 10 bases in the middle. CDR3 length: 13 residues. Germline-derived CDR1 and CDR2 are WNHNN and SYGVQD (reference sequence). The CDR3 region is CASSGSGSYGYTF. DNA for the CDR3: TGCGCCAGCAGTGGTTCAGGTTCCTATGGCTACACCTTC.

The CDR3 DNA follows: TGTGCCAGCAGTTTACCTCTAACAGGTGAAAAACTGTTTTTT. This sequence encodes CASSLPLTGEKLFF. This chain uses TRBV28 with TRBJ1-4; possibly TRBD1 for D (5 bases). The V end lost 2 bases, the J end lost 7 bases, and 11 bases lay between the germline ends. CDR1 and CDR2 (germline): MDHEN, SYDVKM. CDR3 length: 14 residues.

The chain is built from TRBV25-1 and TRBJ2-3; TRBD1 matches at 8 bases. CDR3 length: 14 amino acids. The ends lost 6 bases at V and 0 bases at J; junction bases unmatched: 2. The germline V gene has CDR1 MGHDK and CDR2 SYGVNS. Here the CDR3 DNA reads TGTGCCAGCAGCAGACAGGGGAGCACAGATACGCAGTATTTT. This encodes CASSRQGSTDTQYF.

The chain uses TRBV5-4 and TRBJ2-1; tentative D call: TRBD2 (6 bases). The ends were cut back, 2 bases at V and 7 bases at J, with 13 bases in the middle. CDR3 length: 14 residues. Germline V gene sequence: CDR1 SGHNT, CDR2 YYREEE (reference sequence). The CDR3 spells CASSFRLASNEQFF. Here the CDR3 DNA reads TGTGCCAGCAGCTTTCGCCTAGCGAGTAATGAGCAGTTCTTC.

The chain links TRBV12-3 or TRBV12-4 to TRBJ1-1; D might be TRBD1 (5 bases). Trimming cost V 0 bases and J 5 bases, with 7 bases left between them. The CDR3 consists of 13 residues. CDR3 bases: TGTGCCAGCAGTTTAGCGCGGGGGACTGAAGCTTTCTTT. It encodes CASSLARGTEAFF.

The rearrangement uses TRBV2 and TRBJ2-1, with TRBD2 matching 10 bases. The CDR3 spans 18 residues. Trimming at V came to 6 bases and at J to 2 bases, leaving 13 bases not matched to a gene. CDR1 and CDR2 (germline): SNHLY, FYNNEI. CDR3 sequence: CASRAGTSAVNTYNEQFF. In DNA, the CDR3 is TGTGCCAGCAGGGCCGGGACTAGCGCGGTGAACACCTACAATGAGCAGTTCTTC.

The V call is TRBV28, the J call TRBJ2-3; 11 bases align to TRBD2. Germline V gene lookup returns CDR1 MDHEN and CDR2 SYDVKM. Trimming cost V 6 bases and J 4 bases; bases outside gene matches: 6. The CDR3 sequence is 15 residues long. In DNA, the CDR3 is TGTGCCAGCAGCCTAGCGGGGGGTTCCTCAGATACGCAGTATTTT. Protein: CASSLAGGSSDTQYF.